Listed here are 20 T cell receptor beta chains from one sample, sequenced in a study of CD8 T cells in ankylosing spondylitis. Study findings and constraints: Apparently characteristic of ankylosing spondylitis blood was a TCR beta motif (under ten highly homologous variants).

TCRdb re-derived calls from the 5' RACE reads in MiXCR, one entry per CDR3 protein. This sample has around 130,000 distinct CDR3 sequences, with 15% to 20% found just once. What these receptors recognize is not known. The sample consisted of blood, either unsorted or a sorted T cell fraction (not recorded which). The receptor set was obtained from a male donor with ankylosing spondylitis.

This clonotype has only a few counts. The chain combines TRBV7-9 with TRBJ2-2; D remains unclear. This CDR3 is built from 16 residues. Germline CDR1 is SEHNR and CDR2 is FQNEAQ (reference sequence). Trimming cost V 4 bases and J 4 bases, with 16 bases left between them. The CDR3 sequence: CASSSAPGQTTGELFF. The CDR3 bases are TGTGCCAGCAGCTCCGCCCCGGGCCAAACCACCGGGGAGCTGTTTTTT.

In this sample, this clonotype turned up a few times. The V and J genes are TRBV4-3 and TRBJ2-5, with 7 bases aligning to TRBD2. Germline CDR1 reads LGHNA; CDR2 reads YSLEER. CDR3 length: 15 amino acids. The ends lost 1 base at V and 5 bases at J; junction bases unmatched: 7. The CDR3 protein is CASSQVQGGRETQYF. The CDR3 DNA is TGCGCCAGCAGCCAAGTCCAGGGAGGGCGGGAGACCCAGTACTTC.

This clonotype was detected a few times. The chain is built from TRBV27 and TRBJ2-2; D is uncertain. The germline V gene has CDR1 MNHEY and CDR2 SMNVEV (reference sequence). This CDR3 is built from 15 residues. V shed 4 bases and J shed 1 base, with 10 bases lying between them. In DNA, the CDR3 is TGTGCCAGCAGTTCCTGGGTGGGGAACACCGGGGAGCTGTTTTTT. Residues: CASSSWVGNTGELFF.

The chain has TRBV2 and TRBJ2-7, with 13 bases lining up with TRBD2. Germline loops: CDR1 SNHLY, CDR2 FYNNEI. Trimming at V came to 7 bases and at J to 2 bases, leaving 5 bases not matched to a gene. The CDR3 runs 15 residues. The CDR3 DNA reads TGTGCCAGCATCCGGACTAGCGGGAGTCCCTACGAGCAGTACTTC. It codes for CASIRTSGSPYEQYF. Full variable domain (rest looked up from reference TRBV2 and TRBJ2-7): EPEVTQTPSHQVTQMGQEVILRCVPISNHLYFYWYRQILGQKVEFLVSFYNNEISEKSEIFDDQFSVERPDGSNFTLKIRSTKLEDSAMYFCASIRTSGSPYEQYFGPGTRLTVT.

This clonotype has only a few counts. The chain is built from TRBV4-3 and TRBJ2-7, with D tentatively TRBD2 (6 bases). The CDR3 spans 17 residues. V lost 0 bases to trimming and J lost 4 bases, with 19 bases between them. The V gene's germline CDR1 is LGHNA and CDR2 YSLEER. Written as DNA, the CDR3 is TGCGCCAGCAGCCAAGATCATGGCGGGAACGGGAAATACGAGCAGTACTTC. Amino acid sequence: CASSQDHGGNGKYEQYF.

This clonotype was seen repeatedly, ten times or more. The CDR3 reads CASSLGGTVNSNQPQHF. Here the CDR3 DNA reads TGTGCCAGCAGCTTGGGCGGGACAGTAAATAGCAATCAGCCCCAGCATTTT. The V gene is TRBV5-6, the J gene TRBJ1-5, with 7 bases identical to TRBD1. Germline assignment: CDR1 SGHDT and CDR2 YYEEEE. V dropped 0 bases and J dropped 0; count of bases not matched to a gene: 6. CDR3 size: 17 residues.

There are a few counts of this clonotype. The chain has TRBV7-2 and TRBJ2-3; 7 bases line up with TRBD2. The CDR3 spans 14 residues. Trimming cost V 5 bases and J 5 bases; bases outside gene matches: 7. From germline, CDR1 is SGHTA and CDR2 FQGNSA. CDR3 in amino acids: CASSTGLVLDTQYF. The CDR3 nucleotides are TGTGCCAGCAGCACTGGACTAGTGCTAGATACGCAGTATTTT.

The chain is built from TRBV14 and TRBJ2-3, with a tentative D call TRBD2 (6 bases). Germline lookup yields CDR1 SGHDN and CDR2 FVKESK. This CDR3 spans 17 amino acids. The V end was cut by 3 bases, the J end by 4 bases, with 20 bases between. The CDR3: CASSHFLGSQTPDTQYF. The CDR3 DNA sequence: TGTGCCAGCAGCCACTTCCTCGGGAGTCAAACTCCAGATACGCAGTATTTT. The complete variable domain, with remaining parts taken from reference TRBV14 and TRBJ2-3, reads EAGVTQFPSHSVIEKGQTVTLRCDPISGHDNLYWYRRVMGKEIKFLLHFVKESKQDESGMPNNRFLAERTGGTYSTLKVQPAELEDSGVYFCASSHFLGSQTPDTQYFGPGTRLTVL.

The chain recombines TRBV4-3 with TRBJ1-1, with 11 bases that match TRBD1. Germline trimming cut 5 bases from V and 5 bases from J; bases unmatched to any gene: 7. From germline, CDR1 is LGHNA and CDR2 YSLEER. This CDR3 is built from 15 residues. CDR3: CASSSGRDRGTEAFF. CDR3 DNA sequence: TGCGCCAGCAGCTCAGGCCGGGACAGGGGGACTGAAGCTTTCTTT.

This rearrangement joins TRBV12-3 or TRBV12-4 to TRBJ1-1; D remains ambiguous. This CDR3 is 13 amino acids long. V dropped 6 bases and J dropped 0 bases, with 8 bases sitting between them. DNA of the CDR3: TGTGCCAGCAGGTGGCAGATGAACACTGAAGCTTTCTTT. It yields the protein CASRWQMNTEAFF.

The sample holds many counts of this clonotype. The chain links TRBV28 to TRBJ2-7, with 9 bases lining up with TRBD1. From germline, CDR1 is MDHEN and CDR2 SYDVKM. This CDR3 spans 15 amino acids. V shed 2 bases and J 2 bases; nucleotides not matched to a gene: 4. The CDR3 loop is CASSLGTGSPYEQYF. For the CDR3, the DNA is TGTGCCAGCAGTTTAGGGACAGGGAGCCCCTACGAGCAGTACTTC.

This clonotype occurred a few times. This chain links TRBV29-1 with TRBJ2-7; D unclear. The CDR3 has 12 amino acids. Germline CDR1 SQVTM, CDR2 ANQGSEA. Trimming removed 7 bases at V and 2 bases at J, with 12 bases between. In nucleotides, the CDR3 is TGCAGCGCCGTCGGCACAGCCTACGAGCAGTACTTC. Translation: CSAVGTAYEQYF.

In this sample, this clonotype turned up a few times. This chain connects TRBV20-1 to TRBJ2-7; D gene uncertain. Trimming removed 2 bases at V and 3 bases at J, with 14 bases between. The germline V gene encodes CDR1 DFQATT and CDR2 SNEGSKA (reference sequence). There are 14 residues in the CDR3. The CDR3 region has the DNA TGCAGTGCTAGACGCCGAGACCCCCACTACGAGCAGTACTTC. Encoded protein: CSARRRDPHYEQYF.

J is TRBJ1-2 and V is TRBV20-1; D gene ambiguous. V lost 1 base and J 3 bases, leaving 15 bases between the germline ends. The CDR3 totals 15 residues. Germline assignment: CDR1 DFQATT and CDR2 SNEGSKA (reference sequence). CDR3 loop: CSARVLGFRYYGYTF. DNA for the CDR3: TGCAGTGCTAGAGTATTGGGCTTTAGGTACTATGGCTACACCTTC.

The chain employs TRBV5-6 and TRBJ2-1; tentative D call: TRBD2 (6 bases). The CDR3 contains 15 residues. Germline CDR1 is SGHDT and CDR2 is YYEEEE. Trimming left V 0 bases short and J 10 bases short, with 17 bases between. The CDR3 spells CASSLANGRNEEQFF. CDR3 DNA sequence: TGTGCCAGCAGCTTGGCAAACGGGAGAAACGAAGAGCAGTTCTTC.

This clonotype was observed a handful of times. The chain recombines TRBV14 with TRBJ2-7; D gene uncertain. V gave up 1 base and J gave up 3 bases, with 10 bases separating them. Germline CDR1 SGHDN, CDR2 FVKESK. CDR3 size: 14 residues. The CDR3 bases are TGTGCCAGCAGCCAAGGGGGTTGGAGCTACGAGCAGTACTTC. Protein: CASSQGGWSYEQYF.

The rearrangement joins TRBV7-9 to TRBJ1-1, with 7 bases aligning to TRBD1. Per the germline V gene, CDR1 is SEHNR and CDR2 is FQNEAQ (reference sequence). The CDR3 length is 13 residues. The junction had 5 bases not matched to a gene; V was cut back by 6 bases and J by 4 bases. The CDR3 DNA sequence: TGTGCCAGCAGGCCCGGGACAGCCACTGAAGCTTTCTTT. Its translation is CASRPGTATEAFF. The whole variable domain, filled in from reference TRBV7-9 and TRBJ1-1, reads DTGVSQNPRHKITKRGQNVTFRCDPISEHNRLYWYRQTLGQGPEFLTYFQNEAQLEKSRLLSDRFSAERPKGSFSTLEIQRTEQGDSAMYLCASRPGTATEAFFGQGTRLTVV.

This clonotype occurred many times. This chain uses TRBV12-3 or TRBV12-4 with TRBJ1-4; possibly TRBD1 for D (5 bases). The length of the CDR3 is 15 residues. Trimming removed 4 bases at V and 8 bases at J, with 17 bases between. CDR3 bases: TGTGCCAGCAGTTCCCTACCGTTGGCAGGGGAAAAACTGTTTTTT. Protein product: CASSSLPLAGEKLFF.

The chain links TRBV5-1 to TRBJ2-1; perhaps TRBD2 as D (5 bases). Germline-derived CDR1 and CDR2 are SGHRS and YFSETQ. The V end lost 7 bases, the J end lost 0 bases, and 11 bases lay between the germline ends. The CDR3 extends over 14 amino acids. CDR3 DNA: TGCGCCAGCTCCGATGGGAGCTCCTACAATGAGCAGTTCTTC. Its protein product is CASSDGSSYNEQFF.

This clonotype was recorded a few times. This chain connects TRBV14 to TRBJ2-7; TRBD1 or TRBD2 may be the D gene (6 bases each). The V and J ends lost 4 bases and 9 bases respectively, with 16 bases between them. The CDR3 extends over 13 amino acids. The germline V gene has CDR1 SGHDN and CDR2 FVKESK. The CDR3 region is CASSPGQTGVQYF. The CDR3 nucleotides are TGTGCCAGCAGCCCCGGACAGACGGGGGTGCAGTACTTC.